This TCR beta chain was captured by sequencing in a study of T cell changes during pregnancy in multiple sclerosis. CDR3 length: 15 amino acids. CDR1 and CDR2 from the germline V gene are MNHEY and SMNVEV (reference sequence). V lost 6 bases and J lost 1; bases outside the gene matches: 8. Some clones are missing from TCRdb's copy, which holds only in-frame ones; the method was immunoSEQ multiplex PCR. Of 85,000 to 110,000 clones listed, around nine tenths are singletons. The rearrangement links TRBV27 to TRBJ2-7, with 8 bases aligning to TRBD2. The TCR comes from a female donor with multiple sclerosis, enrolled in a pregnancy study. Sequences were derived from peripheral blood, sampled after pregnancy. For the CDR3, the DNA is TGTGCCAGCAGACCTCAGACTAGCGTTTCCTACGAGCAGTACTTC. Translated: CASRPQTSVSYEQYF.